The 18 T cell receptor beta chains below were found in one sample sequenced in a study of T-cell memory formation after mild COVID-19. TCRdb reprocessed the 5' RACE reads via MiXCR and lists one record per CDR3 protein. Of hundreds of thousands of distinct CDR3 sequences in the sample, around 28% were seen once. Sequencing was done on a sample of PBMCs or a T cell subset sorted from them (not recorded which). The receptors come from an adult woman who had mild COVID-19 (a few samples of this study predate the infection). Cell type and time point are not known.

CDR3 nucleotide sequence: TGTGCCAGTCGCGGGGCGGGATATAGCAATCAGCCCCAGCATTTT. Protein: CASRGAGYSNQPQHF. The chain uses TRBV2 and TRBJ1-5, with D possibly being TRBD1 (5 bases). The CDR3 runs to 15 residues. Per the germline V gene, CDR1 is SNHLY and CDR2 is FYNNEI. Trimming pared 9 bases from V and 0 bases from J, leaving 15 bases between.

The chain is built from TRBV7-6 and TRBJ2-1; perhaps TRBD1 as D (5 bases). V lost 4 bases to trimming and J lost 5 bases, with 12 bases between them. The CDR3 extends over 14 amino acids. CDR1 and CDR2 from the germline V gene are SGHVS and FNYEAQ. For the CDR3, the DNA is TGTGCCAGCAGCTCGCAGGGCATAAACAATGAGCAGTTCTTC. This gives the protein CASSSQGINNEQFF.

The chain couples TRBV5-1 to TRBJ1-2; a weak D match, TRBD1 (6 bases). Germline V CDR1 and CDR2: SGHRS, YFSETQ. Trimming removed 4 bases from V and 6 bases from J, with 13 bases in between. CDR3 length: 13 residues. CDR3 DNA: TGCGCCAGCAGCCCGAGGGGGTCGGATGGCTACACCTTC. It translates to CASSPRGSDGYTF.

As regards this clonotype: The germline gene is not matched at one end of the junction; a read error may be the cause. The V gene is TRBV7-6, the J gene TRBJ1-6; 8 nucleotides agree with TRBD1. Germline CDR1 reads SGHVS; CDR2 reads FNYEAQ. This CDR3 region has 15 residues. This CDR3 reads CASSLGQGGWSPLHF. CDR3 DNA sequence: TGTGCCAGCAGTTTAGGACAGGGAGGATGGTCACCCCTCCACTTT. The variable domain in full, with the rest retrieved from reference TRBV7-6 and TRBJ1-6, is GAGVSQSPRYKVTKRGQDVALRCDPISGHVSLYWYRQALGQGPEFLTYFNYEAQQDKSGLPNDRFSAERPEGSISTLTIQRTEQRDSAMYRCASSLGQGGWSPLHFGNGTRLTVT.

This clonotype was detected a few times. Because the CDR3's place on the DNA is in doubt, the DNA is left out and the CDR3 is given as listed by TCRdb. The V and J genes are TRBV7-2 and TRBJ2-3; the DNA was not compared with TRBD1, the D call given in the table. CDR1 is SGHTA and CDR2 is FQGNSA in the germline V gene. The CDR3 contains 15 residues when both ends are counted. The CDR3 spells CASSSTLGAGGTQYF.

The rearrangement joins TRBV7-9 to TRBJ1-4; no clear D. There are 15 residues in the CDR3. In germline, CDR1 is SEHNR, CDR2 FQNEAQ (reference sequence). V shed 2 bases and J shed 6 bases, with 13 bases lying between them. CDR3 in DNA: TGTGCCAGCAGCTTAAGGCGAGAATACGATGAAAAACTGTTTTTT. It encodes CASSLRREYDEKLFF. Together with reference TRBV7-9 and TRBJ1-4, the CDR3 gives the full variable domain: DTGVSQNPRHKITKRGQNVTFRCDPISEHNRLYWYRQTLGQGPEFLTYFQNEAQLEKSRLLSDRFSAERPKGSFSTLEIQRTEQGDSAMYLCASSLRREYDEKLFFGSGTQLSVL.

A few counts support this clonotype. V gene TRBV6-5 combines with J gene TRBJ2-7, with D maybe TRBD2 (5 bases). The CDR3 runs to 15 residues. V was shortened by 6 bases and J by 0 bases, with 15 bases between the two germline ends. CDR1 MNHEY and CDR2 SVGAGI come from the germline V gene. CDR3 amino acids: CASSLYGGFSYEQYF. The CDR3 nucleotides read TGTGCCAGCAGCCTGTATGGAGGATTCTCCTACGAGCAGTACTTC.

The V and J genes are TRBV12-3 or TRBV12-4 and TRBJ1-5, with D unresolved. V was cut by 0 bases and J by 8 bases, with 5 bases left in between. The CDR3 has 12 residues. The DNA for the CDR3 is TGTGCCAGCAGTTTAGCAAGGAAGCCCCAGCATTTT. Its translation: CASSLARKPQHF.

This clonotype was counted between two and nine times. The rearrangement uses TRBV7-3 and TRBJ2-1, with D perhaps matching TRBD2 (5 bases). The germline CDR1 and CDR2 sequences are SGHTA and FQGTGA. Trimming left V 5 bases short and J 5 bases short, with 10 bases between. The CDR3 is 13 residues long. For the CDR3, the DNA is TGTGCCAGCAGCCCGGGAAAAAACAATGAGCAGTTCTTC. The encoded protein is CASSPGKNNEQFF.

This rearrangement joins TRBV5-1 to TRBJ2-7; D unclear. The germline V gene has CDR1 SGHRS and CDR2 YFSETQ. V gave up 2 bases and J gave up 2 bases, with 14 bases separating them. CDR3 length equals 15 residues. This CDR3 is CASSLGAGRPYEQYF. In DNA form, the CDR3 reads TGCGCCAGCAGCTTAGGCGCAGGCCGGCCCTACGAGCAGTACTTC.

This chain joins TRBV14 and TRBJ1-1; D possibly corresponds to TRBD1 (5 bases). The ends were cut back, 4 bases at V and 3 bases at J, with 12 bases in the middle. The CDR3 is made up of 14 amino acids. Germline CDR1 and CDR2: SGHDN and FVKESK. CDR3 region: CASSPLGGYTEAFF. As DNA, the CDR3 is TGTGCCAGCAGCCCCCTGGGGGGTTACACTGAAGCTTTCTTT.

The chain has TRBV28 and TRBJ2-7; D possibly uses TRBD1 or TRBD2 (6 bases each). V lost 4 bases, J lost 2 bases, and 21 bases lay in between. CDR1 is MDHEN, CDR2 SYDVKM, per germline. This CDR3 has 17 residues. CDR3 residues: CASSSTGRFGGPYEQYF. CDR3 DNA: TGTGCCAGCAGTTCCACCGGCAGATTCGGGGGCCCCTACGAGCAGTACTTC.

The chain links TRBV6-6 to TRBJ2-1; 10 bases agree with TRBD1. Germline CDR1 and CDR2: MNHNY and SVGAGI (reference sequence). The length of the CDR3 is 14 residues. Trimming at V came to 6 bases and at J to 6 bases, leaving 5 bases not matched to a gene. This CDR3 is CASRRQGAVNEQFF. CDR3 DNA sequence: TGTGCCAGCAGAAGACAGGGGGCGGTCAATGAGCAGTTCTTC.

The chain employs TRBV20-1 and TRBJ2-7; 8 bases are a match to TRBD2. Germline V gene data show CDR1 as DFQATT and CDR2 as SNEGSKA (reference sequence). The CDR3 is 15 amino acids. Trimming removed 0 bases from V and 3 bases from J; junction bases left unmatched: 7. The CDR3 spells CSARDIVAGIYEQYF. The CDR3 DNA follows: TGCAGTGCTAGAGATATAGTAGCGGGAATCTACGAGCAGTACTTC.

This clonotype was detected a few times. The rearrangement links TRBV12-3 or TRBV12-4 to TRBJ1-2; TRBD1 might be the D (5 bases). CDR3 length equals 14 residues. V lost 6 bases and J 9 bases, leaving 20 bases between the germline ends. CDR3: CASSRSDSRIRYTF. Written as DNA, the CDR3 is TGTGCCAGCAGCAGATCCGACAGCCGGATCCGCTACACCTTC.

CDR3 sequence: CASGLGLAGGSFDEQFF. CDR3 nucleotides: TGTGCTAGTGGTTTGGGACTAGCGGGGGGGTCTTTCGATGAGCAGTTCTTC. The J gene is TRBJ2-1, the V gene TRBV12-5; TRBD2 aligns across 14 bases. The V segment lost 1 base and the J segment 8 bases; nucleotides outside the gene matches: 7. CDR1 is LGHNT, CDR2 FRNRAP, per germline. The CDR3 totals 17 residues.

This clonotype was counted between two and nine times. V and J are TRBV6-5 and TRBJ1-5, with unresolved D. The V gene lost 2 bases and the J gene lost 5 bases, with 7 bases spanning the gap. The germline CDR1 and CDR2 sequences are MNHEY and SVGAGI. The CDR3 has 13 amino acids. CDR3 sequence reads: CASSYTRDQPQHF. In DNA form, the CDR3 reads TGTGCCAGCAGTTACACCAGAGATCAGCCCCAGCATTTT.

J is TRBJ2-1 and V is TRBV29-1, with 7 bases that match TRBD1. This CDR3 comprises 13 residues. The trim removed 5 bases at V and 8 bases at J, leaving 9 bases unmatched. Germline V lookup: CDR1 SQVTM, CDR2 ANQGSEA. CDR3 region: CSVKGAIVDEQFF. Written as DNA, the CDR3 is TGCAGCGTTAAGGGGGCTATTGTCGATGAGCAGTTCTTC.